The 9 T cell receptor beta chains given below trace back to one sample, sequenced in a study of persistence of HIV-infected CD4 T cells. No antigen is known for these receptors. The stimulus was lysate of CMV-infected fibroblasts, approximately 9.6 ug/mL. CD40L-negative CD69-negative CD45RO-high memory CD4+ T cells were sorted as populations depleted of antigen-responding cells. The immunoSEQ assay was version 4, run in survey mode. TCRdb's table, derived via immunoSEQ multiplex PCR, lists solely in-frame clones and lacks some. The repertoire consists of 30,000 to 35,000 clones, with approximately 80% occurring once and the leading ten covering more than 0.85%. Sequenced material: CD4+ T cells sorted from PBMCs after approximately 18-hour stimulation, taken from a patient who received antiretroviral therapy. The receptors here all came from an adult man with HIV who was CMV-seropositive.

This clone was found once. The CDR3 sequence: CASSVRGRGEKLFF. CDR3 DNA sequence: TGTGCCAGCAGCGTAAGGGGGAGGGGTGAAAAACTGTTTTTT. The chain uses TRBV9 and TRBJ1-4, with D perhaps TRBD1 (6 bases). CDR1 SGDLS and CDR2 YYNGEE come from the germline V gene. Trimming stripped 1 base from V and 7 bases from J, with 11 bases between. The CDR3 loop spans 14 amino acids.

This clone was recorded once. This chain links TRBV5-1 with TRBJ2-7; D is ambiguous. Germline assignment: CDR1 SGHRS and CDR2 YFSETQ. Trimming stripped 2 bases from V and 0 bases from J, with 12 bases between. This CDR3 comprises 15 residues. The chain's CDR3 is CASSFRTASSYEQYF. DNA of the CDR3: TGCGCCAGCAGCTTTAGGACGGCTAGCTCCTACGAGCAGTACTTC.

This clone was observed a handful of times. This chain joins TRBV29-1 and TRBJ1-2, with D tentatively TRBD1 (6 bases). The CDR3 totals 11 residues. CDR1 SQVTM and CDR2 ANQGSEA come from the germline V gene. V lost 7 bases, J lost 3 bases, and 9 bases lay in between. The CDR3 DNA follows: TGCAGCGGCGAGGGGGACTATGGCTACACCTTC. Translated: CSGEGDYGYTF.

The chain is built from TRBV9 and TRBJ2-7; D is possibly TRBD1 or TRBD2 (6 bases each). The CDR3 consists of 13 residues. Germline values: CDR1 SGDLS, CDR2 YYNGEE. V lost 0 bases and J lost 6, with 10 bases in between. CDR3 sequence (DNA): TGTGCCAGCAGCGTAGCACAGGGAGGCGAGCAGTACTTC. It translates to CASSVAQGGEQYF.

This chain connects TRBV20-1 to TRBJ2-1, with D perhaps being TRBD1 or TRBD2 (5 bases each). With 6 bases removed from V and 9 bases from J, the gap between germline ends came to 12 bases. This CDR3 comprises 11 residues. Looked up from germline, CDR1 is DFQATT and CDR2 is SNEGSKA (reference sequence). CDR3 sequence: CSAPTGGEQFF. DNA for the CDR3: TGCAGTGCACCCACTGGGGGTGAGCAGTTCTTC.

The chain is built from TRBV6-5 and TRBJ1-1; 7 nucleotides line up with TRBD1. The V gene end was trimmed by 0 bases and the J gene end by 1 base; junction bases not matched to a gene: 5. Germline V gives CDR1 MNHEY, CDR2 SVGAGI. The CDR3 is 16 amino acids. The CDR3 loop reads CASSYSTGRRNTEAFF. As DNA, the CDR3 is TGTGCCAGCAGTTACTCGACAGGGAGAAGGAACACTGAAGCTTTCTTT.

This clone was seen more than once but under ten times. This sequence joins TRBV5-1 and TRBJ2-1; 10 positions agree with TRBD2. Germline assignment: CDR1 SGHRS and CDR2 YFSETQ. The junction had 9 bases not matched to a gene; V was cut back by 4 bases and J by 5 bases. CDR3 size: 16 residues. CDR3 coding DNA: TGCGCCAGCAGCCTATCGCCTAGCGGGGGAAACAATGAGCAGTTCTTC. Translated, it gives CASSLSPSGGNNEQFF.

The chain is built from TRBV7-2 and TRBJ2-3; 10 nucleotides align to TRBD2. CDR3 size: 16 residues. CDR1 is SGHTA, CDR2 FQGNSA, per germline. J gave up 2 bases and V 4 bases, and 6 bases lay outside the gene matches. The CDR3 reads CASSSRAGGLTDTQYF. DNA for the CDR3: TGTGCCAGCAGCTCTCGAGCGGGGGGGCTCACAGATACGCAGTATTTT.

The gene calls are TRBV19 and TRBJ2-5; 15 bases match TRBD2. V dropped 5 bases and J dropped 0; count of bases not matched to a gene: 13. The CDR3 has 20 residues. Germline V CDR1 and CDR2: LNHDA, SQIVND (reference sequence). The CDR3 loop is CASSPSGTSGGIWYQETQYF. DNA of the CDR3: TGTGCCAGTAGTCCCTCCGGGACTAGCGGGGGGATCTGGTACCAAGAGACCCAGTACTTC.